These 18 T cell receptor beta chains came from one sample sequenced in a study of blood T cell repertoires in COVID-19. This table comes from immunoSEQ multiplex PCR, and its TCRdb copy is limited to in-frame clones, with some not included. This table holds 400,000 to 450,000 clones, more than 70% found once. The sample taken for sequencing was peripheral blood. These receptors were collected from a woman aged 50 to 60 with COVID-19, enrolled during active disease.

This clone was picked up one time. V usage is TRBV10-1 and J usage is TRBJ1-5, with D possibly matching TRBD1 (5 bases). The V end lost 2 bases, the J end lost 5 bases, and 7 bases lay between the germline ends. This CDR3 has 13 residues. Germline lookup yields CDR1 WNHNN and CDR2 SYGVQD (reference sequence). This CDR3 is CASSETGDQPQHF. The CDR3 DNA reads TGCGCCAGCAGTGAGACGGGGGATCAGCCCCAGCATTTT.

The CDR3 DNA is TGTGCCTGGAGTAAGGGAGTGGGGGGGGATCAGCCCCAGCATTTT. Translating it yields CAWSKGVGGDQPQHF. The rearrangement uses TRBV30 and TRBJ1-5; D is perhaps TRBD1 (5 bases). Trimming removed 2 bases from V and 5 bases from J, with 16 bases in between. The length of the CDR3 is 15 residues. CDR1 and CDR2 from the germline V gene are GTSNPN and SVGIG (reference sequence).

About this clone: Different DNA sequences within this sample yield the same CDR3. The chain joins TRBV5-1 to TRBJ2-3, with D uncertain. Germline CDR1 reads SGHRS; CDR2 reads YFSETQ. V lost 0 bases and J 0 bases, leaving 8 bases between the germline ends. The CDR3 extends over 15 amino acids. CDR3 nucleotides: TGCGCCAGCAGCTTGGCCTTGACTAGCACAGATACGCAGTATTTT. Translating it yields CASSLALTSTDTQYF.

V usage is TRBV2 and J usage is TRBJ1-2; 7 bases are a match to TRBD1. This CDR3 is 15 amino acids long. Germline CDR1 SNHLY, CDR2 FYNNEI. V was clipped by 2 bases and J by 5 bases; unmatched bases: 8. The CDR3 is CASSEFWTGGYGYTF. CDR3 bases: TGTGCCAGCAGTGAATTCTGGACAGGAGGGTATGGCTACACCTTC. Full variable domain (outside the CDR3, taken from reference TRBV2 and TRBJ1-2): EPEVTQTPSHQVTQMGQEVILRCVPISNHLYFYWYRQILGQKVEFLVSFYNNEISEKSEIFDDQFSVERPDGSNFTLKIRSTKLEDSAMYFCASSEFWTGGYGYTFGSGTRLTVV.

In DNA form, the CDR3 reads TGCGCCAGCAGCCAGGCGCTAGCGGGGGCAAACACCGGGGAGCTGTTTTTT. Residues: CASSQALAGANTGELFF. The genes are TRBV4-1 and TRBJ2-2, with 10 positions matching TRBD2. Trimming at V came to 3 bases and at J to 2 bases, leaving 6 bases not matched to a gene. This CDR3 has 17 residues. Germline loops: CDR1 MGHRA, CDR2 YSYEKL.

This clone was seen ten or more times. The chain uses TRBV5-5 and TRBJ1-3; the D is unclear. The V end lost 4 bases, the J end lost 3 bases, and 5 bases lay between the germline ends. The CDR3 runs to 12 residues. The germline V gene encodes CDR1 SGHKS and CDR2 YYEKEE (reference sequence). The CDR3 loop is CASSEGGNTIYF. CDR3 sequence (DNA): TGTGCCAGCAGCGAGGGTGGAAACACCATATATTTT.

The rearrangement joins TRBV14 to TRBJ1-1, with D unclear. The V gene lost 4 bases and the J gene lost 0 bases, with 9 bases spanning the gap. Germline-derived CDR1 and CDR2 are SGHDN and FVKESK. This CDR3 is built from 14 residues. CDR3: CASSLIHMNTEAFF. CDR3 DNA sequence: TGTGCCAGCAGCCTCATACACATGAACACTGAAGCTTTCTTT.

The chain uses TRBV7-9 and TRBJ1-2, with D tentatively TRBD1 (5 bases). Trimming cost V 6 bases and J 6 bases, with 17 bases left between them. The CDR3 has 14 amino acids. Germline V gives CDR1 SEHNR, CDR2 FQNEAQ (reference sequence). This CDR3 reads CASRVTGGEDGYTF. CDR3 bases: TGTGCCAGCAGGGTCACGGGAGGGGAAGATGGCTACACCTTC.

V usage is TRBV15 and J usage is TRBJ1-1, with TRBD1 matching 9 bases. Trimming took 5 bases from V and 5 from J; bases not matched to a gene: 15. The CDR3 runs 17 residues. Germline CDR1 reads LNHNV; CDR2 reads YYDKDF (reference sequence). CDR3 DNA: TGTGCCACCAGCGGCCGGGACAGGGTAATAAGCTGGACTGAAGCTTTCTTT. It translates to CATSGRDRVISWTEAFF.

V usage is TRBV2 and J usage is TRBJ1-1; 7 bases are a match to TRBD1. CDR1 is SNHLY, CDR2 FYNNEI, per germline. The CDR3 is 15 amino acids. V dropped 7 bases and J dropped 1; count of bases not matched to a gene: 9. DNA of the CDR3: TGTGCCAGCATGGGAAGGTGGACAGGGAACACTGAAGCTTTCTTT. This codes for CASMGRWTGNTEAFF.

This clone appeared a few times. V usage is TRBV9 and J usage is TRBJ2-7, with 8 bases matching TRBD2. The germline gives CDR1 SGDLS, CDR2 YYNGEE. The CDR3 covers 14 residues. Germline trimming cut 6 bases from V and 6 bases from J; bases unmatched to any gene: 11. The CDR3 here is CASTSGTSPSEQYF. The CDR3 coding sequence is TGTGCCAGCACGTCCGGGACTAGTCCCTCCGAGCAGTACTTC.

This chain connects TRBV6-6 to TRBJ2-1; TRBD1 is a possible D gene (6 bases). The CDR3 is 13 residues long. V was shortened by 5 bases and J by 8 bases, with 13 bases between the two germline ends. Germline-derived CDR1 and CDR2 are MNHNY and SVGAGI (reference sequence). CDR3 bases: TGTGCCAGCAGTCCCCACAGGGTCGATGAGCAGTTCTTC. Residues: CASSPHRVDEQFF.

The genes are TRBV3-1 (or the pseudogene TRBV3-2) and TRBJ2-5; TRBD1 might be the D (6 bases). This CDR3 comprises 14 residues. V lost 4 bases to trimming and J lost 4 bases, with 13 bases between them. The V gene's germline CDR1 is LGHDT and CDR2 YNNKEL (reference sequence). CDR3 nucleotides: TGTGCCAGCAGCCGGAACTTAGGGGGAGAGACCCAGTACTTC. Its protein product is CASSRNLGGETQYF.

This chain links TRBV5-5 with TRBJ1-2; no clear D gene. In germline, CDR1 is SGHKS, CDR2 YYEKEE (reference sequence). V lost 4 bases to trimming and J lost 4 bases, with 17 bases between them. This CDR3 region has 15 residues. The CDR3 DNA reads TGTGCCAGCAGCCTCCCCCGGGGAGGAAGCTATGGCTACACCTTC. Translating it yields CASSLPRGGSYGYTF.

V and J are TRBV4-1 and TRBJ2-1, with 10 bases that match TRBD2. V shed 6 bases, J shed 8 bases, and the junction held 16 bases outside the gene matches. Germline values: CDR1 MGHRA, CDR2 YSYEKL. There are 17 residues in the CDR3. The DNA for the CDR3 is TGCGCCAGCAGTCTCCTCCTAACGAGCGGGGGGGTCCATGAGCAGTTCTTC. Its protein is CASSLLLTSGGVHEQFF.

This clone was counted only a few times. The chain has TRBV24-1 and TRBJ2-1; D is possibly TRBD2 (7 bases). V lost 5 bases and J lost 0, with 13 bases in between. This CDR3 has 16 residues. CDR1 is KGHDR and CDR2 is SFDVKD in the germline V gene. CDR3 sequence (DNA): TGTGCCACCAGTGGCGAAGGGGGGGCCTCCTACAATGAGCAGTTCTTC. Translating it yields CATSGEGGASYNEQFF.

The rearrangement links TRBV4-2 to TRBJ1-2; possible D gene TRBD1, 6 bases. The CDR3 length is 15 residues. Between the trimmed V and J ends, which lost 0 bases and 4 bases, there was a span of 12 bases. Per germline, CDR1 LGHNA and CDR2 YNFKEQ. For the CDR3, the DNA is TGTGCCAGCAGCCAAGAGGGCCCCAGGGGCTATGGCTACACCTTC. Amino acid sequence: CASSQEGPRGYGYTF.

Comments on this clone: Other DNA sequences from this sample encode an identical CDR3 as well. The chain recombines TRBV2 with TRBJ1-1; D is undetermined. This CDR3 contains 10 residues. CDR1 is SNHLY, CDR2 FYNNEI, per germline. V was cut by 8 bases and J by 4 bases, with 5 bases left in between. As DNA, the CDR3 is TGTGCCAGCCGGAGCACTGAAGCTTTCTTT. Translated: CASRSTEAFF.